These 9 T cell receptor beta chains originate from one sample sequenced in a study of response to subunit inactivated influenza vaccine (dated by TCRdb to between 2018 and 2020). Library preparation employed RT-PCR. The sequencing machine was an Illumina HiSeq 2500. TCRdb applied fastp at Q25 and MiXCR to the public reads, then kept only in-frame beta chains. Rows merge per CDR3 protein into single entries with the most common DNA and genes. For this sample there are 600,000 to 850,000 distinct CDR3 sequences; around 15% appear just once. The ten largest account for approximately 7.6% of the sample. The material was PBMCs from blood, obtained around 15 days before vaccination. The receptors here all came from a man aged 50 to 60 who received an inactivated influenza vaccine. Donor details come from another sample of the same person, matched by shared clones.

There are many counts of this clonotype. V gene TRBV7-2 combines with J gene TRBJ2-5; possible D gene TRBD2, 5 bases. This CDR3 is built from 12 residues. The germline gives CDR1 SGHTA, CDR2 FQGNSA. V dropped 4 bases and J dropped 5 bases, with 8 bases sitting between them. CDR3 nucleotide sequence: TGTGCCAGCAGCTCTAGAGGGGAGACCCAGTACTTC. Translating it yields CASSSRGETQYF.

This clonotype occurred many times. This CDR3 is CASSLVAGAGPDTQYF. The CDR3, as DNA: TGTGCCAGCAGCTTAGTGGCGGGAGCCGGTCCTGATACGCAGTATTTT. The chain employs TRBV7-2 and TRBJ2-3, with 7 bases matching TRBD2. With 1 base clipped from V and 6 bases from J, the junction kept 10 bases outside the gene matches. The germline gives CDR1 SGHTA, CDR2 FQGNSA. CDR3 size: 16 residues.

A few counts support this clonotype. This chain links TRBV5-1 with TRBJ1-1, with no clear D. V lost 9 bases to trimming and J lost 3 bases, with 15 bases between them. The CDR3 loop spans 13 amino acids. Germline lookup yields CDR1 SGHRS and CDR2 YFSETQ. CDR3 DNA: TGCGCCACAAAAGGACGGTCGGACACTGAAGCTTTCTTT. Protein sequence: CATKGRSDTEAFF.

The chain uses TRBV19 and TRBJ2-7; the match to TRBD1 covers 9 bases. V lost 4 bases, J lost 3 bases, and 7 bases stayed unmatched. The CDR3 has 15 residues. Germline CDR1 and CDR2: LNHDA and SQIVND (reference sequence). The CDR3 sequence: CASSTEGQGYYEQYF. Here the CDR3 DNA reads TGTGCCAGTAGTACAGAGGGACAGGGCTACTACGAGCAGTACTTC.

This clonotype was seen more than once but under ten times. The rearrangement uses TRBV29-1 and TRBJ2-7; 9 positions match TRBD1. The CDR3 has 12 amino acids. Germline CDR1 and CDR2: SQVTM and ANQGSEA. V shed 7 bases and J 4 bases; nucleotides not matched to a gene: 5. CDR3 sequence: CSALDRGYEQYF. CDR3 DNA: TGCAGCGCCTTGGACAGGGGATACGAGCAGTACTTC.

The gene calls are TRBV15 and TRBJ2-5, with TRBD2 matching over 9 bases. V lost 5 bases, J lost 4 bases, and 2 bases stayed unmatched. Germline values: CDR1 LNHNV, CDR2 YYDKDF (reference sequence). The CDR3 sequence is 13 residues long. The DNA for the CDR3 is TGTGCCACCAGCCGAGCGGGAGGAGAGACCCAGTACTTC. This encodes CATSRAGGETQYF.

V is TRBV6-5 and J is TRBJ2-3; 12 bases map to TRBD2. The CDR3 is 17 residues long. V was pared by 2 bases and J by 6 bases, with 9 bases of the junction left unmatched. Germline CDR1 MNHEY, CDR2 SVGAGI. CDR3 in amino acids: CASSYRTSGVGQDTQYF. CDR3 DNA sequence: TGTGCCAGCAGTTACCGGACTAGCGGGGTGGGCCAGGATACGCAGTATTTT.

This sequence joins TRBV4-3 and TRBJ1-2; D is unclear. CDR3 length equals 15 residues. The V end lost 1 base, the J end lost 7 bases, and 16 bases lay between the germline ends. The germline CDR1 and CDR2 sequences are LGHNA and YSLEER. CDR3 loop: CASSQAVGRSGGYTF. The CDR3 DNA reads as TGCGCCAGCAGCCAAGCGGTCGGGAGGTCGGGTGGCTACACCTTC.

This clonotype was counted many times. V is TRBV6-1 and J is TRBJ2-3, with 9 nucleotides matching TRBD2. Germline V gene lookup returns CDR1 MNHNS and CDR2 SASEGT. The trim removed 7 bases at V and 0 bases at J, leaving 5 bases unmatched. The CDR3 loop spans 15 amino acids. The chain's CDR3 is CASKTGTSSTDTQYF. The CDR3 bases are TGTGCCAGCAAGACCGGGACTAGCAGCACAGATACGCAGTATTTT.